This TCR beta chain stems from a study of T cells in Graves' hyperthyroidism and ophthalmopathy. Overall study findings and caveats: Median prediction lead before ophthalmopathy onset was 5 to 7 months with the model.

V dropped 3 bases and J dropped 4; count of bases not matched to a gene: 2. This CDR3 has 15 residues. CDR1 and CDR2 from the germline V gene are SGDLS and YYNGEE. The hyperthyroidism patients had all been newly diagnosed, and their disease duration was under 2 months. Their ages ranged from 18 to 65 years. This clonotype showed up many times. The antigen is not known. RNA transcripts were the template for amplifying TCR beta CDR3 regions. The TCR CDR3 was amplified in a first-round RT-PCR using the HTBI primer set. Each CDR3 protein gets one entry after TCRdb re-called the multiplex PCR reads with MiXCR. The sample lists roughly 100,000 distinct CDR3 sequences, 51% occurring once.

This chain joins TRBV9 and TRBJ2-5; 14 positions agree with TRBD2. The TCR comes from a woman between 40 and 55 years old with Graves' hyperthyroidism. Sequenced sample: blood. The CDR3 bases are TGTGCCAGCAGCGCAGGGACTAGCGGGAGAGAGACCCAGTACTTC. Translated, it gives CASSAGTSGRETQYF.